This T cell receptor (beta chain) is drawn from a study of technical replicates of blood from a few donors. Assay used: immunoSEQ multiplex PCR; TCRdb lists only in-frame clones, some missing. The repertoire holds over 90,000 clones, with 95% as singletons. Looked up from germline, CDR1 is ENHRY and CDR2 is SYGVKD. V shed 3 bases and J 7 bases; nucleotides not matched to a gene: 20. The CDR3 runs 19 residues. The origin of this receptor is a human donor in good health. The sample consisted of T cells isolated from PBMCs. This chain connects TRBV10-3 to TRBJ2-1; 8 bases line up with TRBD1. In DNA, the CDR3 is TGTGCCATCAGTGAAGGGAGTGGGGGATTGGACAGGGTATGGAATGAGCAGTTCTTC. Encoded protein: CAISEGSGGLDRVWNEQFF.